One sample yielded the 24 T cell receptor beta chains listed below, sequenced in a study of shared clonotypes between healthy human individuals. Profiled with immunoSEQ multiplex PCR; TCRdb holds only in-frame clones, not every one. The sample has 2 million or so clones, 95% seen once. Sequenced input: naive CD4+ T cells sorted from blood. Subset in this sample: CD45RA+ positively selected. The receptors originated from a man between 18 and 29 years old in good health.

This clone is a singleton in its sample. CDR3 in amino acids: CARSFDRKDTEAFF. In DNA, the CDR3 is TGTGCCAGAAGCTTTGACAGGAAGGACACTGAAGCTTTCTTT. The V gene is TRBV7-5, the J gene TRBJ1-1; the table calls TRBD1, which could not be checked here. TRBV7-5 is designated a pseudogene. This CDR3 is 14 amino acids long.

The DNA for the CDR3 is TGCGCCAGCAGCGCAGGGACAGGGGGGAATTCACCCCTCCACTTT. It translates to CASSAGTGGNSPLHF. The gene calls are TRBV5-1 and TRBJ1-6, with 11 bases identical to TRBD1. V dropped 4 bases and J dropped 7; count of bases not matched to a gene: 4. The CDR3 has 15 residues. Per germline, CDR1 SGHRS and CDR2 YFSETQ.

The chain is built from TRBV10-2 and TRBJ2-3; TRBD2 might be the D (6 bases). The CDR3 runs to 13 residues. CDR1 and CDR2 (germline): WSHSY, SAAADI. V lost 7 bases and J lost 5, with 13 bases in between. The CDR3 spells CASTTLARDTQYF. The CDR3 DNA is TGCGCCAGCACGACACTAGCCAGAGATACGCAGTATTTT.

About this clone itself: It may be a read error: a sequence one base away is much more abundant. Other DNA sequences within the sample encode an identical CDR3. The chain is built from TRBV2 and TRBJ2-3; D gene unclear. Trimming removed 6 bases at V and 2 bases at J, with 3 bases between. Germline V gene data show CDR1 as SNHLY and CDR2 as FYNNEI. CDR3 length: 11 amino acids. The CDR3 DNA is TGTGCCAGCAGGCTCACAGATACGCAGTATTTT. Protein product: CASRLTDTQYF.

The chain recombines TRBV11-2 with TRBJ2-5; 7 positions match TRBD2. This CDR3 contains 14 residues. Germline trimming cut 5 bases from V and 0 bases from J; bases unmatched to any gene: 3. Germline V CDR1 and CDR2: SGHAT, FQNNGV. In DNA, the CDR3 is TGTGCCAGCAGCCCCGGGAGGTACCAAGAGACCCAGTACTTC. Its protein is CASSPGRYQETQYF.

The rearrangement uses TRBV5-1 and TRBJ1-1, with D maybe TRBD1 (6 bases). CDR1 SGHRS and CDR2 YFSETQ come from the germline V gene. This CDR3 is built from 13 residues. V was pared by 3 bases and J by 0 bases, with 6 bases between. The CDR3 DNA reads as TGCGCCAGCAGCTGGGACATGAACACTGAAGCTTTCTTT. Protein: CASSWDMNTEAFF.

The CDR3 here is CASSLLGQGSNTQYF. The CDR3 DNA sequence: TGCGCCAGCAGCTTGTTGGGACAGGGGAGTAATACGCAGTATTTT. V is TRBV5-1 and J is TRBJ2-3; 10 bases map to TRBD1. Germline V lookup: CDR1 SGHRS, CDR2 YFSETQ. With V trimmed by 1 base and J by 7 bases, 6 bases remained unmatched. The CDR3 runs 15 residues.

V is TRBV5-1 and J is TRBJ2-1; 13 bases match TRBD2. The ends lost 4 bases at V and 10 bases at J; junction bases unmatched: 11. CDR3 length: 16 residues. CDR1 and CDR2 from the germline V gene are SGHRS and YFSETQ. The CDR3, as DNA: TGCGCCAGCAGCACCACTAGCGGGGGGGCAATTAGGGAGCAGTTCTTC. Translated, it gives CASSTTSGGAIREQFF.

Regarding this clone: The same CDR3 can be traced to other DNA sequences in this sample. This CDR3 reads CAWSRTGTGNTIYF. CDR3 DNA: TGTGCCTGGAGTCGGACAGGGACTGGAAACACCATATATTTT. The V call is TRBV30, the J call TRBJ1-3; 8 nucleotides line up with TRBD1. The CDR3 spans 14 residues. Per the germline V gene, CDR1 is GTSNPN and CDR2 is SVGIG (reference sequence). The V gene end was trimmed by 2 bases and the J gene end by 2 bases; junction bases not matched to a gene: 2.

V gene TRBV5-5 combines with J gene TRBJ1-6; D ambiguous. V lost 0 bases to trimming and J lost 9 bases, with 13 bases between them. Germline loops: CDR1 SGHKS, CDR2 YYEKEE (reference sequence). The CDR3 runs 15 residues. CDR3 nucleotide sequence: TGTGCCAGCAGCTTGGCCCGGACGGACGGTTCACCCCTCCACTTT. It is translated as CASSLARTDGSPLHF. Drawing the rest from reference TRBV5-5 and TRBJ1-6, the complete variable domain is DAGVTQSPTHLIKTRGQQVTLRCSPISGHKSVSWYQQVLGQGPQFIFQYYEKEERGRGNFPDRFSARQFPNYSSELNVNALLLGDSALYLCASSLARTDGSPLHFGNGTRLTVT.

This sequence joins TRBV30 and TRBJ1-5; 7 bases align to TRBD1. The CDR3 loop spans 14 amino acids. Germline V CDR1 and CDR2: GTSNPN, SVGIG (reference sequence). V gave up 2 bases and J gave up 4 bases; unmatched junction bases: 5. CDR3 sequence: CAWSPPTGNQPQHF. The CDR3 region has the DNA TGTGCCTGGAGTCCCCCGACAGGGAATCAGCCCCAGCATTTT.

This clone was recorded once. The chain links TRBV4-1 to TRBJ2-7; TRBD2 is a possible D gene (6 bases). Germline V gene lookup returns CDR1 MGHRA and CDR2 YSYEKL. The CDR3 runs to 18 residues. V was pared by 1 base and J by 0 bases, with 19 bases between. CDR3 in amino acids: CASSQVGREGWGSYEQYF. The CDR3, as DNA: TGCGCCAGCAGCCAAGTGGGGCGGGAAGGATGGGGCTCCTACGAGCAGTACTTC.

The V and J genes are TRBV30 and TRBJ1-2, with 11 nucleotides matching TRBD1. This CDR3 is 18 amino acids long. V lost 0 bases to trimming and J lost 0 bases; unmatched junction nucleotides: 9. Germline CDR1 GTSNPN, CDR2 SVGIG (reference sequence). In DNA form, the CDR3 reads TGTGCCTGGAGTGTACAAGGGACAGGGGGGCTCCCTAACTATGGCTACACCTTC. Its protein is CAWSVQGTGGLPNYGYTF.

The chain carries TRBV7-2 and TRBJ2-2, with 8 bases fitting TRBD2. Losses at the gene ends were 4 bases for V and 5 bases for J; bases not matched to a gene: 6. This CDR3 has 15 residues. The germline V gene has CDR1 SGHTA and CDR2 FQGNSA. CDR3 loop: CASSSSPGGTGELFF. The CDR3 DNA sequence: TGTGCCAGCAGCTCCTCTCCGGGAGGGACCGGGGAGCTGTTTTTT.

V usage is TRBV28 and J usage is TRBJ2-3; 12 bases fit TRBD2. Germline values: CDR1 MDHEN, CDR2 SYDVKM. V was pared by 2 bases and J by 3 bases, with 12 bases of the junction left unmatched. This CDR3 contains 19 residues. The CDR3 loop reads CASSLLAGGLKVRTDTQYF. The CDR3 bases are TGTGCCAGCAGTTTACTAGCGGGGGGGCTAAAAGTAAGGACAGATACGCAGTATTTT. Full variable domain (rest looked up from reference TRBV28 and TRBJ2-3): DVKVTQSSRYLVKRTGEKVFLECVQDMDHENMFWYRQDPGLGLRLIYFSYDVKMKEKGDIPEGYSVSREKKERFSLILESASTNQTSMYLCASSLLAGGLKVRTDTQYFGPGTRLTVL.

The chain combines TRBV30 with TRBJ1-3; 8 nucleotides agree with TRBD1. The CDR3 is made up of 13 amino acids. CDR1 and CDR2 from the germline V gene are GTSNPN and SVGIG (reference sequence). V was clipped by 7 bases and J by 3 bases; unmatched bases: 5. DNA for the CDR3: TGTGCCTCGTCAGGGGGCTATGGAAACACCATATATTTT. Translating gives CASSGGYGNTIYF. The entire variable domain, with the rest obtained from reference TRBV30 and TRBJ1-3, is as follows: SQTIHQWPATLVQPVGSPLSLECTVEGTSNPNLYWYRQAAGRGLQLLFYSVGIGQISSEVPQNLSASRPQDRQFILSSKKLLLSDSGFYLCASSGGYGNTIYFGEGSWLTVV.

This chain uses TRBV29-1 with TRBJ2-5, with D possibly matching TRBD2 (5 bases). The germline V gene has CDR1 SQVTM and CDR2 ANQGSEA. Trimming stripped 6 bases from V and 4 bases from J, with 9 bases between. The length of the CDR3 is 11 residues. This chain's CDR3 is CSVGDGETQYF. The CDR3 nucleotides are TGCAGCGTCGGGGATGGAGAGACCCAGTACTTC.

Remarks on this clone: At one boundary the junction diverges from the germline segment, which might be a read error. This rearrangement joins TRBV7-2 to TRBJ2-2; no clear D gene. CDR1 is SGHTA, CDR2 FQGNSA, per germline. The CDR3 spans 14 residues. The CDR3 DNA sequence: TGTGCCAGCAGCCCCACTGTGAACAACGGGGAGCTGTTTTTT. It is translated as CASSPTVNNGELFF.

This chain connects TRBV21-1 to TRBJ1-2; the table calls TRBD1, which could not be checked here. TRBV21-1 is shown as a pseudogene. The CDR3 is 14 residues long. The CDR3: CASSTVRANYGYTF. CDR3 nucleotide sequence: TGTGCCAGCAGCACCGTCAGGGCTAACTATGGCTACACCTTC.

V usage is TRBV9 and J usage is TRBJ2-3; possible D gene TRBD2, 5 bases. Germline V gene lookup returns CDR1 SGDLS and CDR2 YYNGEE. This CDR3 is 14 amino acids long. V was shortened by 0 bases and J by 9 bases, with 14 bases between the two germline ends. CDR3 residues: CASSVDGAALTQYF. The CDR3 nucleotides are TGTGCCAGCAGCGTAGACGGAGCGGCACTCACGCAGTATTTT.

Here the CDR3 reads CAISGGREGSYEQYF. In nucleotides, the CDR3 is TGTGCCATCAGCGGGGGTCGGGAGGGGAGCTACGAGCAGTACTTC. The chain links TRBV10-3 to TRBJ2-7; 8 nucleotides agree with TRBD2. In germline, CDR1 is ENHRY, CDR2 SYGVKD. With 6 bases clipped from V and 3 bases from J, the junction kept 10 bases outside the gene matches. The CDR3 length is 15 residues.

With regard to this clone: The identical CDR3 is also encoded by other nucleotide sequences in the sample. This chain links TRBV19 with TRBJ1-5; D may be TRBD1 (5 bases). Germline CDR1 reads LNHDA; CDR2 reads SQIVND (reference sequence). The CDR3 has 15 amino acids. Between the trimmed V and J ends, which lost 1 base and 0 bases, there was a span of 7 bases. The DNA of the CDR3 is TGTGCCAGTAGTATAGGACAGACTAGCAATCAGCCCCAGCATTTT. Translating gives CASSIGQTSNQPQHF.

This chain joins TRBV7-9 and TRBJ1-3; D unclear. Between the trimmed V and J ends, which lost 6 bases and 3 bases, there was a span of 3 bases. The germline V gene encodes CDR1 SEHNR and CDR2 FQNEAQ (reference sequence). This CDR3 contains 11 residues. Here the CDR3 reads CASSGGNTIYF. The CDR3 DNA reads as TGTGCCAGCAGTGGTGGAAACACCATATATTTT.

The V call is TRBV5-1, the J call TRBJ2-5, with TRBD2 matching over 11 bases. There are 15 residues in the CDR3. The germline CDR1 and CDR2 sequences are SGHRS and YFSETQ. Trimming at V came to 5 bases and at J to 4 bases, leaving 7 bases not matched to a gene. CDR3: CASSRSGTSGETQYF. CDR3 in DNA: TGCGCCAGCAGTCGTTCCGGGACTAGCGGAGAGACCCAGTACTTC.